These 20 T cell receptor beta chains originate from one sample sequenced in a study of cytomegalovirus exposure and HLA in healthy donors. Primers included in the PCR were 60 Vbeta and 13 Jbeta primers. The repertoire was sequenced with immunoSEQ multiplex PCR; TCRdb's copy has only in-frame clones and lacks some. Of 180,000 or so clones listed, approximately 78% are singletons. Input material: PBMCs. These receptors were obtained from a human donor in good health.

This clone was recorded once. V usage is TRBV5-6 and J usage is TRBJ1-2, with unresolved D. V gave up 0 bases and J gave up 7 bases, with 7 bases separating them. The CDR3 contains 12 residues. CDR1 SGHDT and CDR2 YYEEEE come from the germline V gene. The CDR3 loop reads CASSLERGGYTF. The CDR3 nucleotides read TGTGCCAGCAGCTTGGAACGGGGTGGCTACACCTTC. The full variable domain, in which reference TRBV5-6 and TRBJ1-2 provide the parts outside the CDR3, is DAGVTQSPTHLIKTRGQQVTLRCSPKSGHDTVSWYQQALGQGPQFIFQYYEEEERQRGNFPDRFSGHQFPNYSSELNVNALLLGDSALYLCASSLERGGYTFGSGTRLTVV.

About this clone itself: The sample has other DNA sequences that encode this CDR3 too. The V gene is TRBV4-1, the J gene TRBJ1-1; D might be TRBD1 (6 bases). This CDR3 is 15 amino acids long. With 1 base removed from V and 1 base from J, the gap between germline ends came to 10 bases. Germline V lookup: CDR1 MGHRA, CDR2 YSYEKL. The CDR3 DNA is TGCGCCAGCAGCCAAGTCCCAGGGGAGAACACTGAAGCTTTCTTT. Translating it yields CASSQVPGENTEAFF.

As regards this clone: One junction end disagrees with the germline gene, perhaps due to a read error. The V gene is TRBV7-2, the J gene TRBJ2-5, with a weak D call TRBD2 (7 bases). CDR1 SGHTA and CDR2 FQGNSA come from the germline V gene. The CDR3 sequence is 14 residues long. The CDR3 bases are TGTGCCAGCAGCCAGGGAGGGGGGAGGGAGACCCGGTACTTC. It translates to CASSQGGGRETRYF.

In its sample, this clone was seen once. V usage is TRBV4-1 and J usage is TRBJ2-7; no reliable D call. There are 17 residues in the CDR3. Germline V gene lookup returns CDR1 MGHRA and CDR2 YSYEKL. The V gene lost 1 base and the J gene lost 2 bases, with 18 bases spanning the gap. The CDR3 coding sequence is TGCGCCAGCAGCCAAGCGCCCCTCTCCGGGTATCCCTACGAGCAGTACTTC. The encoded protein is CASSQAPLSGYPYEQYF.

The V and J genes are TRBV21-1 and TRBJ2-3; no check of the table's D call, TRBD1, against the DNA was made. TRBV21-1 is described as a pseudogene. This CDR3 has 14 amino acids. The CDR3 DNA sequence: TGTGCCAGCAGCAACTACAGGGGTGCAGATACGCAGTATTTT. As protein: CASSNYRGADTQYF.

This rearrangement joins TRBV2 to TRBJ1-2; TRBD1 matches 8 bases. This CDR3 is 15 amino acids long. Trimming took 6 bases from V and 5 from J; bases not matched to a gene: 11. Germline CDR1 is SNHLY and CDR2 is FYNNEI. Written as DNA, the CDR3 is TGTGCCAGCAGCCCTTTGGACAGGGTAGGGTATGGCTACACCTTC. Translation gives CASSPLDRVGYGYTF.

The chain couples TRBV11-3 to TRBJ1-3; D may be TRBD1 (5 bases). Trimming left V 4 bases short and J 5 bases short, with 12 bases between. The germline CDR1 and CDR2 sequences are SGHNT and YENEEA. The CDR3 loop spans 14 amino acids. The CDR3 sequence: CASSSRQLRNTIYF. CDR3 nucleotide sequence: TGTGCCAGCAGCTCGCGACAGCTTCGAAACACCATATATTTT.

The V call is TRBV7-2, the J call TRBJ2-2; 11 bases align to TRBD2. CDR3 length: 17 amino acids. V lost 0 bases, J lost 3 bases, and 3 bases stayed unmatched. Germline V CDR1 and CDR2: SGHTA, FQGNSA. CDR3 loop: CASSLASGGAHTGELFF. In DNA, the CDR3 is TGTGCCAGCAGCTTAGCTAGCGGGGGGGCGCACACCGGGGAGCTGTTTTTT. Based on the CDR3 plus reference TRBV7-2 and TRBJ2-2, the full variable domain is GAGVSQSPSNKVTEKGKDVELRCDPISGHTALYWYRQSLGQGLEFLIYFQGNSAPDKSGLPSDRFSAERTGGSVSTLTIQRTQQEDSAVYLCASSLASGGAHTGELFFGEGSRLTVL.

The chain uses TRBV4-1 and TRBJ2-7; D possibly corresponds to TRBD1 (6 bases). There are 14 residues in the CDR3. Trimming cost V 4 bases and J 0 bases, with 10 bases left between them. The germline gives CDR1 MGHRA, CDR2 YSYEKL. The DNA for the CDR3 is TGCGCCAGCAGCCGCGGACAGATCTCCTACGAGCAGTACTTC. Protein product: CASSRGQISYEQYF.

The V gene is TRBV9, the J gene TRBJ2-3, with 11 nucleotides matching TRBD1. The CDR3 totals 16 residues. The V segment lost 0 bases and the J segment 5 bases; nucleotides outside the gene matches: 5. Looked up from germline, CDR1 is SGDLS and CDR2 is YYNGEE. The CDR3 reads CASSVDRTGGVDTQYF. The CDR3 region has the DNA TGTGCCAGCAGCGTAGATAGGACAGGGGGCGTAGATACGCAGTATTTT.

The CDR3 loop reads CASSLQGSYEQYF. The CDR3 DNA reads as TGCGCCAGCAGCTTACAGGGATCCTACGAGCAGTACTTC. This chain connects TRBV5-1 to TRBJ2-7; weak D call: TRBD1 (6 bases). Looked up from germline, CDR1 is SGHRS and CDR2 is YFSETQ. Deletions cut 2 bases from V and 1 base from J, with 7 bases between. CDR3 length: 13 amino acids.

The chain uses TRBV2 and TRBJ1-5, with TRBD1 matching over 8 bases. The V gene's germline CDR1 is SNHLY and CDR2 FYNNEI. V lost 4 bases and J lost 3; bases outside the gene matches: 5. This CDR3 has 15 amino acids. The CDR3 reads CASSVGQEPNQPQHF. CDR3 DNA: TGTGCCAGCAGTGTGGGACAGGAACCCAATCAGCCCCAGCATTTT.

The CDR3 loop reads CASSSLMGQGYEQFF. CDR3 nucleotides: TGTGCCAGCAGCTCGCTCATGGGACAGGGTTATGAGCAGTTCTTC. V gene TRBV7-8 combines with J gene TRBJ2-1; 9 bases are shared with TRBD1. CDR3 length: 15 residues. V lost 4 bases, J lost 8 bases, and 9 bases stayed unmatched. Germline V gene data show CDR1 as SGHVS and CDR2 as FQNEAQ.

The chain links TRBV9 to TRBJ2-2; the match to TRBD2 covers 10 bases. In germline, CDR1 is SGDLS, CDR2 YYNGEE. CDR3 length: 16 amino acids. Trimming took 4 bases from V and 2 from J; bases not matched to a gene: 5. The CDR3 DNA reads as TGTGCCAGCAGCCCTGGACTAGCGGCCAACACCGGGGAGCTGTTTTTT. Translation: CASSPGLAANTGELFF.

In the case of this clone: No conserved phenylalanine or tryptophan is present at the end of the CDR3, so a read error is the likely explanation. The DNA is omitted, as the CDR3 cannot be located on it reliably, and the CDR3 follows TCRdb's listing. V usage is TRBV6-4 and J usage is TRBJ2-4; TRBD1, the table's D call, was not compared with the DNA. Germline V CDR1 and CDR2: MRHNA, SNTAGT. The CDR3 has 9 residues if both end residues are counted. The chain's CDR3 is CASSDSRTE.

The chain joins TRBV4-3 to TRBJ2-5, with D possibly TRBD2 on 6 matching bases. The germline CDR1 and CDR2 sequences are LGHNA and YSLEER. V lost 5 bases to trimming and J lost 1 base, with 8 bases between them. The CDR3 runs 13 residues. The CDR3 region is CASSGGIQETQYF. The DNA for the CDR3 is TGCGCCAGCAGCGGCGGGATCCAAGAGACCCAGTACTTC.

As regards this clone: One end of the junction fails to match germline, which may point to a read error. This chain joins TRBV15 and TRBJ2-5, with TRBD2 matching 8 bases. Germline V gene lookup returns CDR1 LNHNV and CDR2 YYDKDF (reference sequence). CDR3 length equals 14 residues. DNA for the CDR3: TGTGCCACCAGCAGAGATAGCGGGGAAGAGCCCCAGTACTTC. Protein product: CATSRDSGEEPQYF.

J is TRBJ1-1 and V is TRBV20-1; D is uncertain. Trimming stripped 2 bases from V and 7 bases from J, with 8 bases between. This CDR3 spans 11 amino acids. Germline V gene lookup returns CDR1 DFQATT and CDR2 SNEGSKA (reference sequence). DNA for the CDR3: TGCAGTGCTAGATGGGAGCATGAAGCTTTCTTT. It specifies CSARWEHEAFF.

The chain carries TRBV7-8 and TRBJ2-7; the D gene is possibly TRBD1 (5 bases). This CDR3 is 12 amino acids long. Germline values: CDR1 SGHVS, CDR2 FQNEAQ. V was clipped by 2 bases and J by 4 bases, with 6 bases between them. CDR3 nucleotide sequence: TGTGCCAGCAGCTTACAGGGTTACGAGCAGTACTTC. As protein: CASSLQGYEQYF.

The V call is TRBV19, the J call TRBJ2-3; 7 bases align to TRBD1. The V and J ends lost 7 bases and 3 bases, in that order; junction bases with no gene match: 4. Germline CDR1 reads LNHDA; CDR2 reads SQIVND (reference sequence). CDR3 length: 13 residues. The CDR3 region has the DNA TGTGCCAGTAAGGAACAGGGGACAGATACGCAGTATTTT. Translation: CASKEQGTDTQYF.